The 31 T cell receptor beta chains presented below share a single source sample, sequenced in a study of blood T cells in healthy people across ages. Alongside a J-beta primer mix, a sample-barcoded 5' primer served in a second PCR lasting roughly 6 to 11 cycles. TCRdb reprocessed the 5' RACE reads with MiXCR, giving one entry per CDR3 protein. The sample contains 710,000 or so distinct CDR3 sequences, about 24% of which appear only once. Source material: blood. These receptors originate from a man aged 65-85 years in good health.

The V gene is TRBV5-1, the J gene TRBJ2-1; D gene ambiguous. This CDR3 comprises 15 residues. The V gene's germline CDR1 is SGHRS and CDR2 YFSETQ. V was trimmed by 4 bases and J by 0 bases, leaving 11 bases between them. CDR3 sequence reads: CASSPQRISYNEQFF. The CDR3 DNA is TGCGCCAGCAGCCCACAGCGCATCTCCTACAATGAGCAGTTCTTC.

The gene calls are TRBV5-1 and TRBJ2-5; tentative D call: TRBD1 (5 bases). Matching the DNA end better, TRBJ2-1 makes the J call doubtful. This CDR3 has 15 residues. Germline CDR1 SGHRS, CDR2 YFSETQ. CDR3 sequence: CASSLGGSIGNEQFF. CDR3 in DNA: TGCGCCAGCAGCTTGGGGGGCAGTATAGGGAATGAGCAGTTCTTC.

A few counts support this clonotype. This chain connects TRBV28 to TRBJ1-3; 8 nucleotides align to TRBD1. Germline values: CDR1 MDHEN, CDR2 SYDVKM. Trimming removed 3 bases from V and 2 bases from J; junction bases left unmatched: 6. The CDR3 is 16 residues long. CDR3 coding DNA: TGTGCCAGCAGTTTGCGACAGGGGATGGCTGGAAACACCATATATTTT. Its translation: CASSLRQGMAGNTIYF.

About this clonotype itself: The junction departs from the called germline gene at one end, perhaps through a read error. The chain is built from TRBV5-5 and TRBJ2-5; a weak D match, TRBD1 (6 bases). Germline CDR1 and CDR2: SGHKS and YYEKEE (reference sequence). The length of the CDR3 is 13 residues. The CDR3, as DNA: TGTGCCAGCAGCAGGGACAACGAAGAGACCCGGTACTTC. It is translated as CASSRDNEETRYF.

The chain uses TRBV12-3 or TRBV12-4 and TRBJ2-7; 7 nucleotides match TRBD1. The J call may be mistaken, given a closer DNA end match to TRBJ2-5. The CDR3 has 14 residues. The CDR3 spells CASSFQAGGETQYF. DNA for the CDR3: TGTGCCAGCAGTTTTCAGGCAGGGGGAGAGACCCAGTACTTC.

DNA of the CDR3: TGTGCCAGCAGTTATCGTTACCACTACGAGCAGTACTTC. Translation: CASSYRYHYEQYF. The rearrangement uses TRBV12-3 or TRBV12-4 and TRBJ2-1; D is unclear. With the DNA end fitting TRBJ2-7 better, the J assignment may be wrong. CDR3 length: 13 amino acids.

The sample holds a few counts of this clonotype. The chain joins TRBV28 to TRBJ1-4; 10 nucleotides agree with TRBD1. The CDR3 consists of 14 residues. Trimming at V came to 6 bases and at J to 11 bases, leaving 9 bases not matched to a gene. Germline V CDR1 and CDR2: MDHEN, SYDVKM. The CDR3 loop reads CASRAGTGARKLFF. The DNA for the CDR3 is TGTGCCAGCAGGGCCGGGACAGGGGCCAGGAAACTGTTTTTT. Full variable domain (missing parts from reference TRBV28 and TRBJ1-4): DVKVTQSSRYLVKRTGEKVFLECVQDMDHENMFWYRQDPGLGLRLIYFSYDVKMKEKGDIPEGYSVSREKKERFSLILESASTNQTSMYLCASRAGTGARKLFFGSGTQLSVL.

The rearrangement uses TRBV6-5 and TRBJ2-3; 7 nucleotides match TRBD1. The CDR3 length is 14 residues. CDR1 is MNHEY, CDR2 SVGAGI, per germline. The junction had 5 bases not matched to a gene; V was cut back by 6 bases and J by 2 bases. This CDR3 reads CASRRGGDTDTQYF. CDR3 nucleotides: TGTGCCAGCAGAAGAGGGGGCGACACAGATACGCAGTATTTT.

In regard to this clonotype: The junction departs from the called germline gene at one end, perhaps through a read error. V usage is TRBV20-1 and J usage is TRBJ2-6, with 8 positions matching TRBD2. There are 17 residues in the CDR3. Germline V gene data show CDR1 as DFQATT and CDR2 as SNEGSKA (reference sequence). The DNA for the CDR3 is TGCAGTGCAAGTAGCGGGGCGCTAAGCTCTGGGGCCAACGTCCTGGCTTTC. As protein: CSASSGALSSGANVLAF.

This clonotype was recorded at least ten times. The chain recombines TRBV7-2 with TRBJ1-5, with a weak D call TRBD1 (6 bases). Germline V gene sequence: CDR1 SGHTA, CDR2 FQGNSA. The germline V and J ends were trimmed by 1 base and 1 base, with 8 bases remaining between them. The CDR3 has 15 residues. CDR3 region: CASSLGGLSNQPQHF. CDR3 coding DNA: TGTGCCAGCAGCTTAGGGGGGCTGAGCAATCAGCCCCAGCATTTT.

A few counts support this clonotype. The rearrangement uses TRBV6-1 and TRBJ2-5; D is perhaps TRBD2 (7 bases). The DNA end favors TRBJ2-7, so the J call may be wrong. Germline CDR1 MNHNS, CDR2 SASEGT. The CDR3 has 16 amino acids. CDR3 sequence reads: CASSEWGGFRTYEQYF. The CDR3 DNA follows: TGTGCCAGCAGTGAATGGGGGGGCTTCAGAACCTACGAGCAGTACTTC.

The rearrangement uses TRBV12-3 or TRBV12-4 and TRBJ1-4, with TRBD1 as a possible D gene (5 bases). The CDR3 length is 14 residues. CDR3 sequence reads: CAVRGRGFNEKLFF. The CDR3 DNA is TGTGCGGTCCGGGGGAGGGGTTTTAATGAAAAACTGTTTTTT.

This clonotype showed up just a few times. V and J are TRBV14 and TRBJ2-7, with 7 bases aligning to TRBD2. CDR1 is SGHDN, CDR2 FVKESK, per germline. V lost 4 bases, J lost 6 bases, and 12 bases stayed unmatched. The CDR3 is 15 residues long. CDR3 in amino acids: CASSPQRGGVFEQYF. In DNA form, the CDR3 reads TGTGCCAGCAGCCCCCAGCGGGGCGGGGTATTCGAGCAGTACTTC.

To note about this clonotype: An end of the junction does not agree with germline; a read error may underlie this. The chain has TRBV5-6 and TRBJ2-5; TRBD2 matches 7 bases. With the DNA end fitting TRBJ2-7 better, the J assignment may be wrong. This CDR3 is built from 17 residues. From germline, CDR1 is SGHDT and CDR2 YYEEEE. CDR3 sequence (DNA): TGTGCCGGCAGCTCGGCCCGCCAGGGAGGGCGGTTCTACGAGCAGTACTTC. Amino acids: CAGSSARQGGRFYEQYF.

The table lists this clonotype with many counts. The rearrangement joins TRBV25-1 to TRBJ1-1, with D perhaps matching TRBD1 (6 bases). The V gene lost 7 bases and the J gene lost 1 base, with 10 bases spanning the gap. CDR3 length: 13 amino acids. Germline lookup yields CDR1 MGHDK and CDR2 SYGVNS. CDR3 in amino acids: CASTAGQNTEAFF. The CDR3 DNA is TGTGCCAGCACAGCGGGACAGAACACTGAAGCTTTCTTT.

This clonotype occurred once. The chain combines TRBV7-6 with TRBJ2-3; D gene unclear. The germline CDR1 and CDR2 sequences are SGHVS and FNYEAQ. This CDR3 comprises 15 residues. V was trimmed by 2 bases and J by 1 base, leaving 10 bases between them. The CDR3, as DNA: TGTGCCAGCAGCTTAATTGCGGAAGGCACAGATACGCAGTATTTT. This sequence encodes CASSLIAEGTDTQYF.

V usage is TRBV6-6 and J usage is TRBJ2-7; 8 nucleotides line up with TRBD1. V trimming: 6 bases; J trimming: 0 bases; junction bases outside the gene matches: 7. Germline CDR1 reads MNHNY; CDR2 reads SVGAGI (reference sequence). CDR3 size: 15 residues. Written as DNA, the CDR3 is TGTGCCAGCAGCAACAACAGGGGGAGCTCCTACGAGCAGTACTTC. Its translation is CASSNNRGSSYEQYF.

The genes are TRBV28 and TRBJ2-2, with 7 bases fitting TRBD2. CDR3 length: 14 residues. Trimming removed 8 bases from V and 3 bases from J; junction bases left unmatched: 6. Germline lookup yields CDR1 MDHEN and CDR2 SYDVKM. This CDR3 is CASCGGPDTGELFF. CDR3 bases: TGTGCCAGCTGCGGGGGACCTGACACCGGGGAGCTGTTTTTT.

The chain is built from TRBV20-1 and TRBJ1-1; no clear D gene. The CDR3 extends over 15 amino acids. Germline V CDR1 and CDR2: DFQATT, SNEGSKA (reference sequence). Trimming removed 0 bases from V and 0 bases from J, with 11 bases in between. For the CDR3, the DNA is TGCAGTGCTAGAGATATGGGCCCCATGAACACTGAAGCTTTCTTT. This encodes CSARDMGPMNTEAFF.

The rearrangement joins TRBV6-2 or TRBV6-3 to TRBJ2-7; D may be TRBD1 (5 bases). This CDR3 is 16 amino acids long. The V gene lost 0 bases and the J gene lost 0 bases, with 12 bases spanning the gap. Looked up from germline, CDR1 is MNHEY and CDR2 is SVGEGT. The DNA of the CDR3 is TGTGCCAGCAGTTACTCTGAGACAGAGAACTCCTACGAGCAGTACTTC. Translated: CASSYSETENSYEQYF.

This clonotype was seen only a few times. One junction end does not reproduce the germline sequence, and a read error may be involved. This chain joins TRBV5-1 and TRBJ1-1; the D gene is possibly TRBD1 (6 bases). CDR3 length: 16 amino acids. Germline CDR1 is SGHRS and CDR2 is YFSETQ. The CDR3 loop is CVSSKVKASRDTGAFF. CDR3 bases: TGCGTCAGCAGCAAAGTAAAAGCCTCCAGGGACACTGGAGCTTTCTTT.

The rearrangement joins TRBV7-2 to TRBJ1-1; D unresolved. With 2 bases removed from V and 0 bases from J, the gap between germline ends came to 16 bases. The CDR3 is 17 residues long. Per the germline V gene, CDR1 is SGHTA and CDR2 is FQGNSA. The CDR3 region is CASSLRDSRTMNTEAFF. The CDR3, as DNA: TGTGCCAGCAGCTTAAGGGATTCGCGGACCATGAACACTGAAGCTTTCTTT.

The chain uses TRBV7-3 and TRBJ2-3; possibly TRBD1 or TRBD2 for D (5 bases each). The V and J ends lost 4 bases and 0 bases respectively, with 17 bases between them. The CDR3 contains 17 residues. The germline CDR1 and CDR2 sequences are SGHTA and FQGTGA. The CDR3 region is CASSSGRGDRSTDTQYF. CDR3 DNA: TGTGCCAGCAGCTCTGGTCGGGGCGATCGTAGCACAGATACGCAGTATTTT.

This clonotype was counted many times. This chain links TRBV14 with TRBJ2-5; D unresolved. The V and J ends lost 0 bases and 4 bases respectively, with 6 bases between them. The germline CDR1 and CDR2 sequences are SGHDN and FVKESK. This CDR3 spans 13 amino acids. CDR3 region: CASSQELRETQYF. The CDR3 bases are TGTGCCAGCAGCCAAGAGTTGAGAGAGACCCAGTACTTC.

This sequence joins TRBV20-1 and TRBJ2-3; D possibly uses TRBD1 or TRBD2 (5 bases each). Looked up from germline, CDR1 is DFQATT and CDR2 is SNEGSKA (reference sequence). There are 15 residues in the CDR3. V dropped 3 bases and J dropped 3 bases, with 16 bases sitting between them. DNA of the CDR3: TGCAGTGCTAGGGGGACCACGAGCCTGACAGATACGCAGTATTTT. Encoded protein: CSARGTTSLTDTQYF.

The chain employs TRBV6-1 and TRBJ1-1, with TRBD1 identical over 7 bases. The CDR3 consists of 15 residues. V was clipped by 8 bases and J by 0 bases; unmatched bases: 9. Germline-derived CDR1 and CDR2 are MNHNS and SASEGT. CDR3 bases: TGTGCCAGCGAAGCACAGGGGAAAGTGAACACTGAAGCTTTCTTT. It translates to CASEAQGKVNTEAFF.

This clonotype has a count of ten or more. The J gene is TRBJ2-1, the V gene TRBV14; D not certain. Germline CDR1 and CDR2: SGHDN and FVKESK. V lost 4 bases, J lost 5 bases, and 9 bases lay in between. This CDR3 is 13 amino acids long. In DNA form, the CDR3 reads TGTGCCAGCAGCCTGGTGGTCCACAATGAGCAGTTCTTC. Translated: CASSLVVHNEQFF.

The CDR3 region has the DNA TGTGCCAGCAGCTTAGATCTAGAGGCGCAGTATTTT. This gives the protein CASSLDLEAQYF. V gene TRBV11-3 combines with J gene TRBJ2-3; D unresolved. Germline V CDR1 and CDR2: SGHNT, YENEEA. V was pared by 0 bases and J by 10 bases, with 8 bases between. The CDR3 consists of 12 residues.

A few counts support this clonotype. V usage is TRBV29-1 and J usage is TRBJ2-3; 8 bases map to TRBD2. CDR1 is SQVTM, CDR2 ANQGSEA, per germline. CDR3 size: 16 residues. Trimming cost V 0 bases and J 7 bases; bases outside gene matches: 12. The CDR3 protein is CSVEDGSGGPFNTQYF. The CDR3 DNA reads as TGCAGCGTTGAAGACGGAAGCGGGGGCCCGTTTAATACGCAGTATTTT.

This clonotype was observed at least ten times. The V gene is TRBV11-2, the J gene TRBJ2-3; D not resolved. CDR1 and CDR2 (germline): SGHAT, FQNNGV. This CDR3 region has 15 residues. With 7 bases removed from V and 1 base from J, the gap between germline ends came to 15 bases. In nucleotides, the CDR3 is TGTGCCAGCACCTATCGAGGACGGGGCACAGATACGCAGTATTTT. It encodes CASTYRGRGTDTQYF.

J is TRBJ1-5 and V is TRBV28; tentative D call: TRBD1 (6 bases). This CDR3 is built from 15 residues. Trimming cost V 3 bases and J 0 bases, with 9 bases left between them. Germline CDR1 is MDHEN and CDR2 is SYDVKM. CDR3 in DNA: TGTGCCAGCAGTTTTCAGGGGATTAGCAATCAGCCCCAGCATTTT. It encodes CASSFQGISNQPQHF.